The rows below give T cell receptor beta chains drawn from one sample of a study of T cell responses to AZD1222 COVID-19 vaccine. The data were produced by immunoSEQ multiplex PCR, yet TCRdb's version contains in-frame clones alone and is incomplete. The data show approximately 30,000 clones, with 85% to 90% seen just once and about 11% held by the top ten. The sample was peripheral blood, taken 28 days after the second AZD1222 dose. Receptor source: an adult who received the AZD1222 COVID-19 vaccine. Both conserved end residues are part of each CDR3. D genes are given only for firm matches. Clone size is stated in some rows and not others, as once, few, many or a class when expanded.

D gene	V gene	J gene	clone size	CDR3 length	CDR3 DNA	CDR3 protein
.	TRBV30	TRBJ1-1	.	15	TGTGCCTGGAGTGTACTCGGTTTAGGAAACACTGAAGCTTTCTTT	CAWSVLGLGNTEAFF
.	TRBV5-1	TRBJ2-7	.	14	TGCGCCAGCAGCTTGGAGGTCAGGTCCTACGAGCAGTACTTC	CASSLEVRSYEQYF
.	TRBV29-1	TRBJ1-1	.	14	TGCAGCGTCCTACTCAGCAGGGGAAACACTGAAGCTTTCTTT	CSVLLSRGNTEAFF
TRBD1	TRBV18	TRBJ2-1	once	13	TGTGCCAGCTCACCCGGGACAGTTAATGAGCAGTTCTTC	CASSPGTVNEQFF
TRBD1	TRBV6-5	TRBJ1-4	.	14	TGTGCCAGCAGGCTGGGACAGAATAATGAAAAACTGTTTTTT	CASRLGQNNEKLFF
.	TRBV3-1/TRBV3-2	TRBJ2-3	.	13	TGTGCCAGCAGCCAGTCCCGCACAGATACGCAGTATTTT	CASSQSRTDTQYF
.	TRBV6-4	TRBJ2-3	.	15	TGTGCCAGCAGTGTCGAGTCTGGGAGCACAGATACGCAGTATTTT	CASSVESGSTDTQYF
.	TRBV5-4	TRBJ1-1	.	16	TGTGCCAGCAGCTTTAGCACAGGTCGATTGAACACTGAAGCTTTCTTT	CASSFSTGRLNTEAFF
TRBD2	TRBV5-1	TRBJ2-3	.	14	TGCGCCAGCAGGGAGCGGGAGGGGACAGATACGCAGTATTTT	CASREREGTDTQYF
.	TRBV15	TRBJ2-2	once	16	TGTGCCACCAGCAGAGAGGGGGCCGCGAACACCGGGGAGCTGTTTTTT	CATSREGAANTGELFF
.	TRBV19	TRBJ2-3	.	16	TGTGCCAGTAGTACACAAGACAGGAGACCCACAGATACGCAGTATTTT	CASSTQDRRPTDTQYF
.	TRBV5-4	TRBJ2-7	.	11	TGTGCCAGCAGCTTGGAGTACGAGCAGTACTTC	CASSLEYEQYF
TRBD1	TRBV28	TRBJ2-7	.	15	TGTGCCAGCAGGGGAACCCGGGACAGACTCTACGAGCAGTACTTC	CASRGTRDRLYEQYF
.	TRBV6-1	TRBJ1-2	.	14	TGTGCCAGCAGTGAAGGGGGAGGCCCCTATGGCTACACCTTC	CASSEGGGPYGYTF
TRBD1	TRBV28	TRBJ1-1	.	15	TGTGCCAGCACCACCCCTCGGACAGGGAACACTGAAGCTTTCTTT	CASTTPRTGNTEAFF
TRBD1	TRBV4-1	TRBJ1-4	.	16	TGCGCCAGCAGCCAAGGGGGGACAGGGAGTTCGGAAAAACTGTTTTTT	CASSQGGTGSSEKLFF
TRBD2	TRBV12-5	TRBJ2-1	.	15	TGTGCTAGTGCTCGCCCCGGGGGGTCCTACAATGAGCAGTTCTTC	CASARPGGSYNEQFF
TRBD1	TRBV5-1	TRBJ1-2	.	15	TGCGCCAGCAGCTTGGATGGACAGGGGCCCTATGGCTACACCTTC	CASSLDGQGPYGYTF
.	TRBV11-1	TRBJ1-4	once	14	TGTGCCAGCAGCCCCAGGGTTGGGGGTGAAAAACTGTTTTTT	CASSPRVGGEKLFF
TRBD2	TRBV5-1	TRBJ2-7	.	14	TGCGCCAGCAGAACCGGGACTAGTGAGAACGAGCAGTACTTC	CASRTGTSENEQYF
.	TRBV4-1	TRBJ1-3	once	18	TGCGCCAGCAGCCAAGACGGCTTAACTGGGAGCTCTGGAAACACCATATATTTT	CASSQDGLTGSSGNTIYF
TRBD1	TRBV5-1	TRBJ2-2	.	15	TGCGCCAGCAGAATCGGGGACAGGGGTTCGGGGGAGCTGTTTTTT	CASRIGDRGSGELFF
TRBD2	TRBV5-4	TRBJ2-2	.	17	TGTGCCAGCAGCTCGTCTAGCGGGAGGGCGAACACCGGGGAGCTGTTTTTT	CASSSSSGRANTGELFF
.	TRBV5-1	TRBJ2-5	.	14	TGCGCCAGCAGCGCACTATCCGGCCAAGAGACCCAGTACTTC	CASSALSGQETQYF
.	TRBV19	TRBJ2-1	.	14	TGTGCCAGTAGTATAGGGTCAGGCCTCAATGAGCAGTTCTTC	CASSIGSGLNEQFF
TRBD1	TRBV2	TRBJ1-2	once	12	TGTGCCAGCAGACAGGGGGCAGATGGCTACACCTTC	CASRQGADGYTF
.	TRBV7-2	TRBJ1-2	.	14	TGTGCCAGCAGCTTAGGTACAGGGTCACGGGGCTACACCTTC	CASSLGTGSRGYTF
.	TRBV5-1	TRBJ1-1	.	14	TGCGCCAGCAGCGGCGGACAGTTGAACACTGAAGCTTTCTTT	CASSGGQLNTEAFF
.	TRBV20-1	TRBJ2-7	.	14	TGCAGTGCTAGTGGGCTAGCCACGAACTACGAGCAGTACTTC	CSASGLATNYEQYF
TRBD2	TRBV29-1	TRBJ2-7	.	11	TGCAGCGTTAGACTAGCTTACGAGCAGTACTTC	CSVRLAYEQYF
.	TRBV7-2	TRBJ2-3	.	16	TGTGCCAGCAGCTTTACCCTGGACTGGTCCACAGATACGCAGTATTTT	CASSFTLDWSTDTQYF
TRBD1	TRBV28	TRBJ1-2	.	13	TGTGCCAGCCAGACAGGGGCCCAGTTTGGCTACACCTTC	CASQTGAQFGYTF
.	TRBV4-2	TRBJ2-5	.	12	TGTGCCAGCAGCCCAGTAATAGAGACCCAGTACTTC	CASSPVIETQYF
.	TRBV5-4	TRBJ2-2	.	13	TGTGCCAGCAGCTTGGTTAAAGCCAGGGAGCTGTTTTTT	CASSLVKARELFF
TRBD2	TRBV30	TRBJ2-3	once	15	TGTGCCTGTCCGAGTAGCGGGACCGCGGGGGATACGCAGTATTTT	CACPSSGTAGDTQYF
.	TRBV18	TRBJ2-7	.	16	TGTGCCAGCTCACCATTCGGGGCGACCACGAGCTACGAGCAGTACTTC	CASSPFGATTSYEQYF
TRBD1	TRBV7-2	TRBJ1-1	.	15	TGTGCCAGCAGCACCTTCCAGGGGGCGGGAACTGAAGCTTTCTTT	CASSTFQGAGTEAFF
.	TRBV6-1	TRBJ1-4	few	14	TGTGCCAGCAGTGAATACGGGGCGGGTGAAAAACTGTTTTTT	CASSEYGAGEKLFF
.	TRBV2	TRBJ2-3	.	14	TGTGCCAGCAGTGAAGGGGGCAATATCGATACGCAGTATTTT	CASSEGGNIDTQYF